Reported below is one TCR beta chain. The CDR3 length is 17 residues. Germline CDR1 reads MGHRA; CDR2 reads YSYEKL. V lost 1 base and J lost 8; bases outside the gene matches: 13. The repertoire was sequenced with immunoSEQ multiplex PCR; TCRdb's copy has only in-frame clones and lacks some. The table includes around 370,000 clones, about 85% detected once. This specimen comes from a study of Ad26.COV2.S vaccination and SARS-CoV-2 variants. Regarding treatment: 15 to 20 received Ad26.COV2.S at low or high dose, single or two shots; 5 received placebo; per-sample allocation not given. Repertoires come from day 63 after the first vaccine or placebo injection. An adult donor aged 18-55 years was enrolled in Boston.

The TCR comes from a person between 18 and 65 years old who received the Ad26.COV2.S COVID-19 vaccine or a placebo. The sample in question was peripheral blood, obtained in a trial of Ad26.COV2.S vaccine versus placebo. This chain connects TRBV4-1 to TRBJ1-4, with TRBD1 matching 7 bases. CDR3 nucleotides: TGCGCCAGCAGCCAAGGACAGGGAGGTATTAGAGAAGAAAAACTGTTTTTT. Protein product: CASSQGQGGIREEKLFF.